This T cell receptor (beta chain) emerged from a study of blood T cell repertoires in COVID-19. Produced via immunoSEQ multiplex PCR; TCRdb's table is partial and in-frame only. The data show roughly 250,000 clones, around 90% seen once. This CDR3 is built from 15 residues. CDR1 and CDR2 (germline): MGHDK, SYGVNS. V was clipped by 2 bases and J by 4 bases; unmatched bases: 4. The rearrangement uses TRBV25-1 and TRBJ1-4; TRBD1 aligns across 7 bases. The sequenced material came from peripheral blood. The receptor comes from a man aged 30 to 45 with COVID-19, enrolled during active disease. CDR3 nucleotides: TGTGCCAGCAGTGAACCGGGACAGCTTAATGAAAAACTGTTTTTT. It encodes CASSEPGQLNEKLFF. Full variable domain (missing parts from reference TRBV25-1 and TRBJ1-4): EADIYQTPRYLVIGTGKKITLECSQTMGHDKMYWYQQDPGMELHLIHYSYGVNSTEKGDLSSESTVSRIRTEHFPLTLESARPSHTSQYLCASSEPGQLNEKLFFGSGTQLSVL.